The sequence of this TCR beta chain was determined in a study of vaccination effects on CD4 cells after COVID-19. CD4+ T cells specific for antigen were expanded with viral peptide pools by the ViraFEST assay before sequencing. Following culture for ten to eleven days, CD4+ T cells were isolated. About 2 million PBMC were placed in each well, which was supplemented with about 10 IU/ml IL-2 and approximately 10 ug/ml peptides. The CDR3 is 18 residues long. J lost 4 bases, V lost 1 base, and 13 bases had no gene match. From germline, CDR1 is SGHTA and CDR2 FQGNSA. Turning to this clone: Its antigen remains unknown.

Assay: immunoSEQ multiplex PCR; the TCRdb copy retains only in-frame clones and omits some. The sample gives under 85,000 clones, approximately 81% of which show up once; 1.5% to 2% is in the top ten. Study outcomes and limitations: Cross-reactivity with common cold coronaviruses was shown by only 1 of 255 vaccine-induced clones in healthy vaccinees.

Sample: CD4+ T cells from PBMCs cultured with HCoV-229E spike peptides, taken before COVID-19 vaccination. The sequence was obtained from a human donor who received a COVID-19 vaccine. The chain recombines TRBV7-2 with TRBJ2-1, with 7 positions matching TRBD1. In nucleotides, the CDR3 is TGTGCCAGCAGCTTAGGGGGACAGATCATACACGAATACAATGAGCAGTTCTTC. Amino acid sequence: CASSLGGQIIHEYNEQFF.